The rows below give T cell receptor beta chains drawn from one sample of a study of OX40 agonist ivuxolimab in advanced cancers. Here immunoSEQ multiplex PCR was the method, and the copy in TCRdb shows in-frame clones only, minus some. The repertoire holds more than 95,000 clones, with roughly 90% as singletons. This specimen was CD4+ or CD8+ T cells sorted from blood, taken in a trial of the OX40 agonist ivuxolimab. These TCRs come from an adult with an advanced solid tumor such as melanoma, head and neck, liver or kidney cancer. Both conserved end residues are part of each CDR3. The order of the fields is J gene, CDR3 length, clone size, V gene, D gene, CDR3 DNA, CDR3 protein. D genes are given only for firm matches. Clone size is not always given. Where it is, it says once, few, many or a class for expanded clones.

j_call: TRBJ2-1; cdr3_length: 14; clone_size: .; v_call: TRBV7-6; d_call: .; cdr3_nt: TGTGCCAGCAGCTACCTTCAGGGAGGCAATGAGCAGTTCTTC; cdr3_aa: CASSYLQGGNEQFF
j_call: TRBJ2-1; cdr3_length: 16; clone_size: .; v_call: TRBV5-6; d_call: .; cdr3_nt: TGTGCCAGCAGCTTAGGAGGGCGAACCCCTTACAATGAGCAGTTCTTC; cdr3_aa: CASSLGGRTPYNEQFF
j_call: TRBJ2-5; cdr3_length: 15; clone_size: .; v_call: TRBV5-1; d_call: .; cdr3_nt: TGCGCCAGCTCAGACCCGAGCGGGCTACCTGAGACCCAGTACTTC; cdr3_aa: CASSDPSGLPETQYF
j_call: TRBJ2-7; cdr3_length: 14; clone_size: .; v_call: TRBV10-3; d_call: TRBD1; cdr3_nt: TGTGCCACAAGGAGACAGGGGGCCCACTACGAGCAGTACTTC; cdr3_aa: CATRRQGAHYEQYF
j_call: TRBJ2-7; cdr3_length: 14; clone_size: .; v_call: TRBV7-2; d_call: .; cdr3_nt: TGTGCCAGCAGCTTGTCCCGAAATTCCTACGAGCAGTACTTC; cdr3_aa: CASSLSRNSYEQYF
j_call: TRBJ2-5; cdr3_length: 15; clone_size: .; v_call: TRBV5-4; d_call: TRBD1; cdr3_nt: TGTGCCAGCAGCCCACCAGGGGGAGCCGAAGAGACCCAGTACTTC; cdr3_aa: CASSPPGGAEETQYF
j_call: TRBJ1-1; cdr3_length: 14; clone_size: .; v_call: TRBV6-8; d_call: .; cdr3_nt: TGTGCCAGCAGTCCCTTCGGTATGAACACTGAAGCTTTCTTT; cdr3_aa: CASSPFGMNTEAFF
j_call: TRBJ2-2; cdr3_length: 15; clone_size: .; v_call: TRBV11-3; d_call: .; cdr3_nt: TGTGCCAGCAGTCGTCGAGGCGCGAACACCGGGGAGCTGTTTTTT; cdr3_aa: CASSRRGANTGELFF
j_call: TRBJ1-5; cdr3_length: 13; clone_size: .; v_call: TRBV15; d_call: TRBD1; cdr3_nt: TGTGCCACCAGCACGGACAGGGCTCAGCCCCAGCATTTT; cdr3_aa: CATSTDRAQPQHF
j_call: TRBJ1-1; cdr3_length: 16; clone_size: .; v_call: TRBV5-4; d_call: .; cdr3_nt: TGTGCCAGCAGCTTGAAGAGACAGAGGTTTAACACTGAAGCTTTCTTT; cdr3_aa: CASSLKRQRFNTEAFF
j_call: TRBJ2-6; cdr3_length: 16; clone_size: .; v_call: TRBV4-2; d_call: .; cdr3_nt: TGTGCCAGCAGCCAAGGACAGAACTCTGGGGCCAACGTCCTGACTTTC; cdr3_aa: CASSQGQNSGANVLTF
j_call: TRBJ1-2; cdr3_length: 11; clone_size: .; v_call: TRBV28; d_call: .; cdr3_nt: TGTGCCAGTCGCTCGGCATATGGCTACACCTTC; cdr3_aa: CASRSAYGYTF
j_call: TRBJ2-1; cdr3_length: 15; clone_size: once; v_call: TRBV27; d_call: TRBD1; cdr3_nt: TGTGCCAGCAGTTCGGGACAGGGGTCCTACAATGAGCAGTTCTTC; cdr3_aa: CASSSGQGSYNEQFF
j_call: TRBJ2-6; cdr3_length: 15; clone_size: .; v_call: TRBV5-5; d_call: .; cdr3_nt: TGTGCCAGCAGTCTGGGGTACTCTGGGGCCAACGTCCTGACTTTC; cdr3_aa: CASSLGYSGANVLTF
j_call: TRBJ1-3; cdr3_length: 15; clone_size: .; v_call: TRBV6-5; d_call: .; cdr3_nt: TGTGCCAGCAGTCTCCGTGGGACGGATGGAAACACCATATATTTT; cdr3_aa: CASSLRGTDGNTIYF
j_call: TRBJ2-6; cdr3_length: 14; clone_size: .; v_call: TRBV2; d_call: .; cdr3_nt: TGTGCCAGCAGCCGGGGGCTCGGGGCCAACGTCCTGACTTTC; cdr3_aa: CASSRGLGANVLTF
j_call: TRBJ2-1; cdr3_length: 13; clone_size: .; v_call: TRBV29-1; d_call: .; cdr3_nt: TGCAGCGTCTTCGGCGCTTTGGAGAATGAGCAGTTCTTC; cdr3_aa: CSVFGALENEQFF
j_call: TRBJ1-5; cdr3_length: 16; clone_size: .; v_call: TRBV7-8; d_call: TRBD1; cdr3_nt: TGTGCCAGCAGCTTAGTCAGGGGGCAGGGCAATCAGCCCCAGCATTTT; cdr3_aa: CASSLVRGQGNQPQHF
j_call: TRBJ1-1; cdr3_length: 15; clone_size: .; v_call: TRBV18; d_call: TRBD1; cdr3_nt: TGTGCCAGCTCACATAGGACAGGGAGAAACACTGAAGCTTTCTTT; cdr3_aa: CASSHRTGRNTEAFF
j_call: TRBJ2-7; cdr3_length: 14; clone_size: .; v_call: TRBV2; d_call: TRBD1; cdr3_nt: TGTGCCAGCAGCCTCGGGACAGGGGCCTACGAGCAGTACTTC; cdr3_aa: CASSLGTGAYEQYF
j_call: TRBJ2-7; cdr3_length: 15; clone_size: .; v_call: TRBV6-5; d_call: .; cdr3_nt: TGTGCCAGCAGTTACCCGGGGATAGTTGGTTACGAGCAGTACTTC; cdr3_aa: CASSYPGIVGYEQYF
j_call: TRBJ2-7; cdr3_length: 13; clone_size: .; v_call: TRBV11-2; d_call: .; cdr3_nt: TGTGCCAGCAGCTTAGCGTCTACCTACGAGCAGTACTTC; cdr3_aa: CASSLASTYEQYF
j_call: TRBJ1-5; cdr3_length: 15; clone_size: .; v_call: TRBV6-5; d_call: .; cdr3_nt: TGTGCCAGCAGTTACTCGAAGACAGCTAATCAGCCCCAGCATTTT; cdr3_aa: CASSYSKTANQPQHF
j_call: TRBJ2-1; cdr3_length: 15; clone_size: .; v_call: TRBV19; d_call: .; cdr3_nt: TGTGCCAGTAGTCCGCGACAGTACCCCTACAATGAGCAGTTCTTC; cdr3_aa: CASSPRQYPYNEQFF
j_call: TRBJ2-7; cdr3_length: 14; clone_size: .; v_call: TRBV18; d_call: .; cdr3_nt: TGTGCCAGCTCACCACCGGGAGAACAGGTCAAGCAGTACTTC; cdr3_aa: CASSPPGEQVKQYF
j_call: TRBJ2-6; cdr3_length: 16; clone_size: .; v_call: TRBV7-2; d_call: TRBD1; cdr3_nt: TGTGCCAGCAGCTTGACAGGGTTCTCTGGGGCCAACGTCCTGACTTTC; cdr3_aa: CASSLTGFSGANVLTF
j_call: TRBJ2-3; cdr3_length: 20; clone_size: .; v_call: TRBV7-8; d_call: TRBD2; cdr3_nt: TGTGCCAGCAGCCGGTTAATCAGACTAGCGGGAAAATCTAGCACAGATACGCAGTATTTT; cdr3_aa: CASSRLIRLAGKSSTDTQYF
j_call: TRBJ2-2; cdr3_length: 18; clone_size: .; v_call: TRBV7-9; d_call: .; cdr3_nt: TGTGCCAGCAGCTCCGCCTGGGGAGGGGCAGGGGGAACCGGGGAGCTGTTTTTT; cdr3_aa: CASSSAWGGAGGTGELFF